Shown below are 14 T cell receptor beta chains from a single sample sequenced in a study of breast tumors, draining lymph nodes, adjacent tissues. TCRdb processed the multiplex PCR reads anew with MiXCR; each CDR3 protein has one entry. This table holds some 140,000 distinct CDR3 sequences, around 20% found once. Samples came from axillary lymph nodes draining the breast cancer. Sequencing input: axillary lymph node tissue. The receptors originated from a female donor with breast cancer. Some clones in this sample may be carry-over from other donors' samples.

This clonotype was recorded many times. V is TRBV12-3 or TRBV12-4 and J is TRBJ2-1; 8 bases are a match to TRBD1. CDR3 size: 13 residues. The junction had 3 bases not matched to a gene; V was cut back by 5 bases and J by 6 bases. CDR3 protein: CASSTGQGNEQFF. CDR3 DNA sequence: TGTGCCAGCAGTACCGGACAGGGCAATGAGCAGTTCTTC.

This clonotype has ten or more counts. CDR3 nucleotides: TGTGCCAGCAGCGTAGTGAGCGAGGGTGAAGCGGGAGGGATGGAGACCCAGTACTTC. Encoded protein: CASSVVSEGEAGGMETQYF. J is TRBJ2-5 and V is TRBV9; 10 nucleotides line up with TRBD2. Germline V gene data show CDR1 as SGDLS and CDR2 as YYNGEE. V was pared by 0 bases and J by 5 bases, with 16 bases of the junction left unmatched. This CDR3 has 19 amino acids.

V is TRBV28 and J is TRBJ2-5; 7 nucleotides line up with TRBD2. The CDR3 covers 12 residues. Germline V gives CDR1 MDHEN, CDR2 SYDVKM. V lost 7 bases to trimming and J lost 3 bases; unmatched junction nucleotides: 2. The chain's CDR3 is CASTSGKETQYF. DNA for the CDR3: TGTGCCAGCACCAGCGGGAAAGAGACCCAGTACTTC.

This clonotype was recorded many times. This chain uses TRBV5-6 with TRBJ2-5, with a possible D match to TRBD1 (5 bases). The CDR3 runs to 17 residues. Between the trimmed V and J ends, which lost 2 bases and 2 bases, there was a span of 19 bases. Germline V lookup: CDR1 SGHDT, CDR2 YYEEEE. DNA of the CDR3: TGTGCCAGCAGCTTCATGGGGTGGGGCAGTCCTCAAGAGACCCAGTACTTC. Amino acid sequence: CASSFMGWGSPQETQYF.

This clonotype was detected many times. The CDR3 spells CASRRDRGGEKLFF. CDR3 nucleotide sequence: TGTGCCAGCAGGCGAGACAGGGGTGGGGAAAAACTGTTTTTT. The chain combines TRBV6-6 with TRBJ1-4; TRBD1 agrees at 8 bases. This CDR3 comprises 14 residues. V shed 6 bases, J shed 8 bases, and the junction held 8 bases outside the gene matches. Germline-derived CDR1 and CDR2 are MNHNY and SVGAGI (reference sequence).

This clonotype occurred many times. The CDR3 DNA reads as TGTGCCAGCAGCCCAGGGTCCTTACTAAATGAAAAACTGTTTTTT. Translating it yields CASSPGSLLNEKLFF. The V call is TRBV9, the J call TRBJ1-4, with D possibly being TRBD1 (5 bases). Trimming removed 4 bases from V and 5 bases from J, with 15 bases in between. CDR1 is SGDLS and CDR2 is YYNGEE in the germline V gene. This CDR3 spans 15 amino acids.

This clonotype was recorded once. Lacking the conserved final phenylalanine or tryptophan, this CDR3 likely reflects a read error. This chain connects TRBV19 to TRBJ1-3, with D perhaps TRBD1 (6 bases). CDR1 is LNHDA, CDR2 SQIVND, per germline (reference sequence). The germline V and J ends were trimmed by 7 bases and 1 base, with 17 bases remaining between them. The CDR3 loop spans 16 amino acids. The chain's CDR3 is CASNPRDMTSGNTIYV. CDR3 bases: TGTGCCAGTAACCCCCGGGACATGACATCTGGAAACACCATATATGTT.

This clonotype was recorded many times. The V gene is TRBV20-1, the J gene TRBJ2-1; 9 bases agree with TRBD2. Germline V gene sequence: CDR1 DFQATT, CDR2 SNEGSKA (reference sequence). There are 17 residues in the CDR3. Trimming removed 0 bases from V and 2 bases from J; junction bases left unmatched: 8. The CDR3 DNA reads as TGCAGTGCTAGAGACCGCCGGACTAGCGCGACCTACAATGAGCAGTTCTTC. This encodes CSARDRRTSATYNEQFF.

This clonotype was recorded many times. CDR3 loop: CASSSEYRGKFF. The DNA for the CDR3 is TGTGCCAGCAGCTCCGAGTATAGGGGTAAGTTCTTC. This chain uses TRBV11-2 with TRBJ2-1; D may be TRBD1 (5 bases). The CDR3 has 12 amino acids. Per germline, CDR1 SGHAT and CDR2 FQNNGV. V lost 4 bases and J 14 bases, leaving 15 bases between the germline ends.

In the case of this clonotype: One base away lies a much larger clone, so this may be a sequencing read error. The rearrangement joins TRBV18 to TRBJ2-7, with D possibly TRBD1 on 10 matching bases. V lost 5 bases and J 3 bases, leaving 29 bases between the germline ends. CDR3 length: 19 amino acids. The germline V gene has CDR1 KGHSH and CDR2 LQKENI. The CDR3 DNA is TGTGCCAGCTCATCACTCCCGGGACAGGGGAATAGCGGGAGCTACGAGCAGTACTTC. The encoded protein is CASSSLPGQGNSGSYEQYF.

Many counts were recorded for this clonotype. The genes are TRBV29-1 and TRBJ2-7; D gene ambiguous. Germline lookup yields CDR1 SQVTM and CDR2 ANQGSEA. V shed 1 base and J shed 0 bases, with 7 bases lying between them. This CDR3 is 13 amino acids long. The CDR3 DNA sequence: TGCAGCGTTGAAGGTAGGGACTCCTACGAGCAGTACTTC. It codes for CSVEGRDSYEQYF.

The rearrangement joins TRBV6-1 to TRBJ1-1; possible D gene TRBD1, 5 bases. CDR1 is MNHNS and CDR2 is SASEGT in the germline V gene. The CDR3 has 13 residues. Trimming stripped 6 bases from V and 1 base from J, with 9 bases between. Written as DNA, the CDR3 is TGTGCCAGCAGGACTACAGGGAACACTGAAGCTTTCTTT. Translating gives CASRTTGNTEAFF.

Comment on this clonotype: Because it lacks the conserved phenylalanine or tryptophan at the end, this CDR3 is likely a read error. The chain is built from TRBV7-9 and TRBJ2-3; tentatively, D is TRBD2 (6 bases). The CDR3 is made up of 15 amino acids. The V and J ends lost 7 bases and 2 bases respectively, with 16 bases between them. Germline CDR1 reads SEHNR; CDR2 reads FQNEAQ (reference sequence). CDR3 amino acids: CASTSRAGPTDTQYL. CDR3 coding DNA: TGTGCCAGCACCTCCCGGGCGGGGCCCACAGATACGCAGTATCTT.

This clonotype has ten or more counts. V and J are TRBV3-1 and TRBJ2-1; TRBD2 matches 8 bases. The CDR3 loop spans 14 amino acids. The trim removed 5 bases at V and 4 bases at J, leaving 4 bases unmatched. Per the germline V gene, CDR1 is LGHDT and CDR2 is YNNKEL (reference sequence). CDR3 sequence: CASSGGRFYNEQFF. DNA of the CDR3: TGTGCCAGCAGCGGCGGGAGGTTTTACAATGAGCAGTTCTTC.